Listed here are 7 T cell receptor beta chains from one sample, sequenced in a study of lymphopenia after photon versus proton radiotherapy. Clones were sequenced by immunoSEQ multiplex PCR, and TCRdb holds only the in-frame ones, with some missing. This sample has 160,000 or so clones, with more than 85% found just once. The sequenced sample was peripheral blood, obtained from a patient treated with photon-based radiotherapy. All receptors derive from a man aged 45-60 years with gastric cancer.

About this clone itself: A read error may account for a junction end that differs from germline. DNA of the CDR3: TGTGCCAGCAGGCCAACTAGCGGCCCCTACGGGCAGTACTTC. This encodes CASRPTSGPYGQYF. The chain couples TRBV5-5 to TRBJ2-7, with 8 bases matching TRBD2. The CDR3 covers 14 residues. The germline CDR1 and CDR2 sequences are SGHKS and YYEKEE (reference sequence).

The chain uses TRBV5-1 and TRBJ2-5; weak D call: TRBD1 (6 bases). Trimming took 0 bases from V and 3 from J, leaving 12 bases between them. CDR3 length: 15 amino acids. From germline, CDR1 is SGHRS and CDR2 YFSETQ. CDR3 sequence reads: CASSLATGTEETQYF. The DNA for the CDR3 is TGCGCCAGCAGCTTGGCAACAGGGACCGAAGAGACCCAGTACTTC.

V is TRBV27 and J is TRBJ2-1; the match to TRBD1 covers 7 bases. This CDR3 contains 14 residues. The V segment lost 6 bases and the J segment 1 base; nucleotides outside the gene matches: 3. Per the germline V gene, CDR1 is MNHEY and CDR2 is SMNVEV (reference sequence). The CDR3 nucleotides are TGTGCCAGCAGATGGGGACAGTCCTACAATGAGCAGTTCTTC. It encodes CASRWGQSYNEQFF.

V is TRBV7-6 and J is TRBJ2-1; D is possibly TRBD2 (5 bases). This CDR3 spans 13 amino acids. Germline assignment: CDR1 SGHVS and CDR2 FNYEAQ. Trimming pared 6 bases from V and 3 bases from J, leaving 9 bases between. CDR3 sequence reads: CASSQSGYNEQFF. CDR3 DNA: TGTGCCAGCAGTCAGAGCGGCTACAATGAGCAGTTCTTC.

This sequence joins TRBV9 and TRBJ2-7, with 7 bases aligning to TRBD2. The germline gives CDR1 SGDLS, CDR2 YYNGEE. CDR3 length equals 14 residues. Trimming cost V 3 bases and J 0 bases; bases outside gene matches: 3. The CDR3: CASSASGISYEQYF. CDR3 bases: TGTGCCAGCAGCGCTAGCGGAATCTCCTACGAGCAGTACTTC.

This rearrangement joins TRBV19 to TRBJ2-7; TRBD2 matches at 9 bases. V shed 5 bases and J 1 base; nucleotides not matched to a gene: 9. This CDR3 has 16 amino acids. Germline-derived CDR1 and CDR2 are LNHDA and SQIVND (reference sequence). In DNA form, the CDR3 reads TGTGCCAGTAGTCCTCGGGAAGCGGGAGGATCCTACGAGCAGTACTTC. It yields the protein CASSPREAGGSYEQYF. Full variable domain (rest looked up from reference TRBV19 and TRBJ2-7): DGGITQSPKYLFRKEGQNVTLSCEQNLNHDAMYWYRQDPGQGLRLIYYSQIVNDFQKGDIAEGYSVSREKKESFPLTVTSAQKNPTAFYLCASSPREAGGSYEQYFGPGTRLTVT.

The V gene is TRBV13, the J gene TRBJ1-2; D is possibly TRBD1 (6 bases). CDR3 length equals 16 residues. Germline V lookup: CDR1 PRHDT, CDR2 FYEKMQ (reference sequence). Trimming shortened V by 5 bases and J by 3 bases, and 19 bases separated the two germline ends. This CDR3 reads CASSQTNRAEDYGYTF. The CDR3, as DNA: TGTGCCAGCAGCCAAACGAACAGGGCGGAGGACTATGGCTACACCTTC.